Listed below are T cell receptor beta chains from one sample, sequenced in a study of T cells after yellow fever vaccination. TCRdb processed the 5' RACE reads anew with MiXCR; each CDR3 protein has one entry. The sample contains 300,000 to 400,000 distinct CDR3 sequences, 7% to 10% of which appear only once. This specimen consisted of PBMCs, obtained roughly 45 days after the first yellow fever vaccination. These receptors all stem from a man in his late teens or twenties who received the YFV17D yellow fever vaccine. Each CDR3 is given with its conserved first and last residue. The D gene is left open where the match is weak. Rows may omit the clone size; those that give it use once, few, many or a size class.

CDR3,DNA,V,D,J,size
CASSLGLVRIADTQYF,TGCGCCAGCAGCTTGGGGTTAGTCAGGATCGCAGATACGCAGTATTTT,TRBV5-1,-,TRBJ2-3,few
CSARDLLGIKFYEQYF,TGCAGTGCTAGAGATCTTCTCGGCATTAAATTCTACGAGCAGTACTTC,TRBV20-1,-,TRBJ2-7,many
CASSSGEGYGEQFF,TGTGCCAGCAGTTCGGGAGAAGGGTACGGTGAGCAGTTCTTC,TRBV14,-,TRBJ2-1,many
CASSQPRDGRRETQYF,TGCGCCAGCAGCCAACCCCGGGACGGGAGGAGAGAGACCCAGTACTTC,TRBV4-1,TRBD2,TRBJ2-5,few
CASSIDLSGTGNTEAFF,TGTGCCAGTAGTATAGATCTGAGTGGGACGGGGAACACTGAAGCTTTCTTT,TRBV19,-,TRBJ1-1,few
CSARQGPTGELFF,TGCAGTGCCCGACAGGGGCCCACCGGGGAGCTGTTTTTT,TRBV20-1,TRBD1,TRBJ2-2,-
CASSPTVSEANGCTF,TGTGCCAGCTCACCAACTGTTTCCGAAGCCAATGGCTGCACCTTC,TRBV18,-,TRBJ1-2,-
CASSPNGRTDTQYF,TGTGCCAGCAGCCCGAATGGCCGCACAGATACGCAGTATTTT,TRBV7-2,-,TRBJ2-3,-
CCAPQILAGGTDTQYF,TGCTGTGCTCCCCAGATACTAGCGGGGGGGACAGATACGCAGTATTTT,TRBV20-1,TRBD2,TRBJ2-3,-
CASSLGGAPTDTQYF,TGCGCCAGCAGCTTGGGAGGGGCCCCAACAGATACGCAGTATTTT,TRBV5-1,-,TRBJ2-3,many
CASKALTGELFF,TGTGCCAGTAAGGCGCTCACCGGGGAGCTGTTTTTT,TRBV19,-,TRBJ2-2,few
CSARVPQGVETQYF,TGCAGTGCTAGAGTCCCACAGGGTGTGGAGACCCAGTACTTC,TRBV20-1,-,TRBJ2-5,-
CSVCGRMNTEAFF,TGCAGCGTGTGCGGCAGGATGAACACTGAAGCTTTCTTT,TRBV29-1,-,TRBJ1-1,-
CSARGTVLGYTF,TGCAGTGCTAGAGGGACAGTCCTGGGCTACACCTTC,TRBV20-1,-,TRBJ1-2,many
CASSQVSSGGGETQYF,TGCGCCAGCAGCCAAGTTTCTAGCGGGGGGGGAGAGACCCAGTACTTC,TRBV4-3,TRBD2,TRBJ2-5,few
CASSTRQGGEQFF,TGTGCCAGCAGCACCAGACAGGGAGGGGAGCAGTTCTTC,TRBV7-3,-,TRBJ2-1,-
CASRARGSAKNIQYF,TGTGCCAGCAGGGCCCGCGGGAGCGCCAAAAACATTCAGTACTTC,TRBV6-1,TRBD2,TRBJ2-4,-
CASSWDFEGLQTQYF,TGTGCCAGCAGCTGGGACTTCGAGGGCCTGCAGACCCAGTACTTC,TRBV7-9,-,TRBJ2-5,few
CASSLGGNAYNEQFF,TGTGCCAGCAGCTTAGGGGGAAATGCCTACAATGAGCAGTTCTTC,TRBV7-2,-,TRBJ2-1,-
CAIQESGSSYNEQFF,TGTGCCATCCAAGAATCGGGAAGCTCCTACAATGAGCAGTTCTTC,TRBV10-3,-,TRBJ2-1,few
CASSLNFLTEAFF,TGTGCCAGCAGTTTAAATTTTCTAACTGAAGCTTTCTTT,TRBV27,-,TRBJ1-1,few
CASSLGLAGVIDTQYF,TGTGCCAGCAGCTTAGGACTAGCGGGGGTCATAGATACGCAGTATTTT,TRBV7-2,TRBD2,TRBJ2-3,-
CASSQTPGAGYGETQYF,TGCGCCAGCAGCCAAACGCCGGGAGCGGGGTACGGAGAGACCCAGTACTTC,TRBV4-1,TRBD2,TRBJ2-5,few
CASSSQGTLYEQYF,TGTGCCAGCAGCTCACAGGGGACCCTCTACGAGCAGTACTTC,TRBV12-3/TRBV12-4,TRBD1,TRBJ2-7,few
CASSGGAFTDTQYF,TGTGCCAGCAGTGGGGGGGCGTTTACAGATACGCAGTATTTT,TRBV6-1,-,TRBJ2-3,few
CASSALAGGGAGELFF,TGTGCCAGCAGCGCACTAGCGGGGGGCGGCGCCGGGGAGCTGTTTTTT,TRBV9,TRBD2,TRBJ2-2,few
CASSPTLGVYEQYF,TGTGCCAGCAGCCCTACCCTGGGGGTTTACGAGCAGTACTTC,TRBV13,-,TRBJ2-7,-
CASSENPYQETQYF,TGTGCCAGCAGTGAGAACCCGTACCAAGAGACCCAGTACTTC,TRBV2,-,TRBJ2-5,-
CASSDFGDNYGYTF,TGCGCCAGCAGTGATTTTGGCGACAACTATGGCTACACCTTC,TRBV10-2,-,TRBJ1-2,few
CASSFRGLGTKNIQYF,TGTGCCAGCAGTTTTAGGGGTCTAGGTACCAAAAACATTCAGTACTTC,TRBV27,-,TRBJ2-4,-
CASSYSKWVEAFF,TGTGCCAGCAGTTACTCGAAGTGGGTTGAAGCTTTCTTT,TRBV6-2/TRBV6-3,-,TRBJ1-1,-
CASSWEGRAFF,TGTGCCAGCAGCTGGGAGGGACGAGCTTTCTTT,TRBV5-6,-,TRBJ1-1,-
CSVLLSSYNEQFF,TGCAGCGTTCTCTTGAGCTCCTACAATGAGCAGTTCTTC,TRBV29-1,-,TRBJ2-1,-
CASSRDRSLREQYF,TGTGCCAGCTCCCGGGACAGGAGCCTCCGCGAGCAGTACTTC,TRBV18,TRBD1,TRBJ2-7,few
CSAPSGGGVSYNEQFF,TGCAGTGCTCCCTCGGGCGGGGGGGTGTCCTACAATGAGCAGTTCTTC,TRBV20-1,TRBD2,TRBJ2-1,few
CASSLAWAADTQYF,TGTGCCAGCAGTTTAGCCTGGGCAGCGGATACGCAGTATTTT,TRBV27,-,TRBJ2-3,-
CASSPRVFARGTQYF,TGTGCCAGCAGCCCGCGGGTCTTCGCGCGAGGGACCCAGTACTTC,TRBV4-2,-,TRBJ2-5,few
CASSGRGTQYF,TGTGCCAGCAGCGGTCGAGGGACCCAGTACTTC,TRBV9,-,TRBJ2-5,few
CASSYDSPSTEKLFF,TGCGCCAGCAGCTACGACTCACCTAGCACGGAAAAACTGTTTTTT,TRBV4-3,-,TRBJ1-4,few
CATSQLRGRDQETQYF,TGTGCCACTTCCCAACTGAGGGGGCGAGACCAAGAGACCCAGTACTTC,TRBV6-2/TRBV6-3,TRBD1,TRBJ2-5,-